This T cell receptor (beta chain) was sequenced during a study of blood T cell repertoires in COVID-19. Study context: The cDNA or gDNA used as material had been derived from T cells, B-cell-depleted T cells, or PBMCs.

Original methodology: The assay estimated nucleated cells by amplifying reference gene primers. Data came from immunoSEQ multiplex PCR; TCRdb stores just in-frame clones and leaves some out. V and J calls and clone size are as listed in that table; D and trimming were resolved from the DNA. The sample includes more than 200,000 clones, approximately 89% of them seen just once. CDR3 length: 14 amino acids. Germline trimming cut 5 bases from V and 0 bases from J; bases unmatched to any gene: 0. Germline CDR1 and CDR2: MNHEY and SMNVEV (reference sequence). J is TRBJ1-3 and V is TRBV27; TRBD1 agrees at 8 bases. Material: peripheral blood. This sequence was found in a woman under 40 with COVID-19, enrolled during active disease. The CDR3 loop reads CASSGQGSGNTIYF. CDR3 DNA: TGTGCCAGCAGTGGACAGGGCTCTGGAAACACCATATATTTT.